This T cell receptor beta chain stems from a study of PD-1 blockade in mismatch repair-deficient tumors. Across the whole study: All were previously treated, progressing patients with some twelve mismatch repair-deficient cancer types.

PCR or immunohistochemistry showed mismatch repair deficiency in every enrolled patient. In germline, CDR1 is SGHTA, CDR2 FQGNSA. This CDR3 spans 13 amino acids. V was trimmed by 3 bases and J by 2 bases, leaving 8 bases between them. TCRdb's copy holds only in-frame clones and misses some; the assay was immunoSEQ multiplex PCR. Of approximately 110,000 clones in the sample, 60% to 85% were seen once. The chain recombines TRBV7-2 with TRBJ2-7; D possibly corresponds to TRBD2 (5 bases). This sequence was found in an adult with mismatch repair-deficient cancer. The sample in question was peripheral blood, obtained around 60 weeks after starting pembrolizumab. The CDR3 here is CASSLTTTYEQYF. The CDR3, as DNA: TGTGCCAGCAGCTTGACTACTACCTACGAGCAGTACTTC.